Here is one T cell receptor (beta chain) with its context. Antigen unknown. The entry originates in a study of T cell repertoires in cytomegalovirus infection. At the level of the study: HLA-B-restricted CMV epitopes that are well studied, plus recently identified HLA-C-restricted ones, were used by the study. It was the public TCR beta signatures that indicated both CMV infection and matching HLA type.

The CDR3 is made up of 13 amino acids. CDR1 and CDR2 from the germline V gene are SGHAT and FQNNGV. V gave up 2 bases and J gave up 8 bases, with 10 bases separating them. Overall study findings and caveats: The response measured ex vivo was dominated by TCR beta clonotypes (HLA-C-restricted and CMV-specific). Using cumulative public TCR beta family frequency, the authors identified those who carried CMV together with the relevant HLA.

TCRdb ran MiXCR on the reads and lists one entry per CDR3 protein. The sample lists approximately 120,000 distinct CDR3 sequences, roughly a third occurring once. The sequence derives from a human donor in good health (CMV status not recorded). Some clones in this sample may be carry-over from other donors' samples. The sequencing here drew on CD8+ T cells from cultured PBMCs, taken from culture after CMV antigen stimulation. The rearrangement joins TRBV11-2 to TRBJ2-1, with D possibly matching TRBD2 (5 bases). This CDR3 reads CASSLLGEDEQFF. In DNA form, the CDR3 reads TGTGCCAGCAGCTTATTGGGAGAGGATGAGCAGTTCTTC.